This TCR beta chain was captured by sequencing in a study of OX40 agonist ivuxolimab in advanced cancers. Libraries were prepared by immunoSEQ multiplex PCR; TCRdb keeps only in-frame clonotypes and omits some of them. The sample lists 95,000 to 110,000 clones; approximately 90% were seen once. Germline V gene data show CDR1 as MNHEY and CDR2 as SVGAGI. There are 13 residues in the CDR3. The V end was cut by 6 bases, the J end by 2 bases, with 10 bases between. The sequence came from an adult with an advanced solid tumor such as melanoma, head and neck, liver or kidney cancer. The V gene is TRBV6-5, the J gene TRBJ1-2; D remains unclear. Sequenced here: CD4+ or CD8+ T cells sorted from blood, sampled in a trial of the OX40 agonist ivuxolimab. The chain's CDR3 is CASRSSTNYGYTF. The CDR3 DNA sequence: TGTGCCAGCAGGTCCTCGACAAACTATGGCTACACCTTC.